This T cell receptor (beta chain) was documented in a study of blood T cell repertoires in COVID-19. Across the study: PBMCs, B-cell-depleted T cells, or T cells were the source of the cDNA or gDNA that made up the material.

As handled by the study authors: The authors estimated nucleated cell counts from reference gene primer amplification. Libraries were prepared by immunoSEQ multiplex PCR; TCRdb keeps only in-frame clonotypes and omits some of them. D and trimming come from the DNA, and the V and J calls and clone size come from that table. The data contain approximately 260,000 clones, approximately 89% of them singletons. In terms of age and location, participants ranged from roughly 18 to 90 years and lived in roughly 22 US areas. The receptor's source is a woman in her forties with acute COVID-19. The specimen was PBMCs or T cells enriched from blood (not recorded which).

CDR3 coding DNA: TGTGCCAGCAGCTTAAATCAGCGGGAGGTACAAGAGACCCAGTACTTC. Translation gives CASSLNQREVQETQYF. The chain joins TRBV7-2 to TRBJ2-5; TRBD2 agrees at 9 bases. This CDR3 has 16 amino acids. V was clipped by 2 bases and J by 2 bases; unmatched bases: 6. The germline gives CDR1 SGHTA, CDR2 FQGNSA.